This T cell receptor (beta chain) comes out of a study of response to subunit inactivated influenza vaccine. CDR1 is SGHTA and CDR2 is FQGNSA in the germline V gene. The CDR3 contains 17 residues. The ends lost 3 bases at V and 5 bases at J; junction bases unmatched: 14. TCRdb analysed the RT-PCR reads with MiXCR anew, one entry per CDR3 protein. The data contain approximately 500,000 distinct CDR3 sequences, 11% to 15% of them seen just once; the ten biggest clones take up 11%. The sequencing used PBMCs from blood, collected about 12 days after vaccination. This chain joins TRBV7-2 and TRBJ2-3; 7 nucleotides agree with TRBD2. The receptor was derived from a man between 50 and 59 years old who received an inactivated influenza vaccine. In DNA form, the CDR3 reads TGTGCCAGCAGCTTTCCCCGGCGTACTAGCGAGAAAGATACGCAGTATTTT. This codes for CASSFPRRTSEKDTQYF.